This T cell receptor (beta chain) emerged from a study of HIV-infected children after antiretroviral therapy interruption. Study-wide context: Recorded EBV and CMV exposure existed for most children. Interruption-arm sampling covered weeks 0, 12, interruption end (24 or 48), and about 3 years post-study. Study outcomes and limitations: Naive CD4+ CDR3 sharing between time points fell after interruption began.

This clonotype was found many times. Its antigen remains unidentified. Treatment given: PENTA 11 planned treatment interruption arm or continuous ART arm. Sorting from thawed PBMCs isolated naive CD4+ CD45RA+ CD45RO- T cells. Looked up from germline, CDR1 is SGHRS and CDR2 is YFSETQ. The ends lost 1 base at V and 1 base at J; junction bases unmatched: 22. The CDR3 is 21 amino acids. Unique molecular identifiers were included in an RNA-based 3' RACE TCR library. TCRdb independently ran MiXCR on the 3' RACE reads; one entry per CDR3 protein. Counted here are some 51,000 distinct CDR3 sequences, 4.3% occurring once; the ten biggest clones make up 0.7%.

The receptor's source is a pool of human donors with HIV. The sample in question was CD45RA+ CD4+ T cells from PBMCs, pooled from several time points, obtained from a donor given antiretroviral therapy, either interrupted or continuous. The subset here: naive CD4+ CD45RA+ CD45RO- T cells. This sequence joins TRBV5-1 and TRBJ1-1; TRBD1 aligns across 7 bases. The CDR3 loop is CASSLRAMSVRAGTENTEAFF. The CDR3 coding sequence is TGCGCCAGCAGCTTGCGGGCTATGTCGGTCCGAGCCGGGACAGAGAACACTGAAGCTTTCTTT.